The rows below give T cell receptor beta chains drawn from one sample of a study of HIV-infected children after antiretroviral therapy interruption. TCRdb independently ran MiXCR on the 3' RACE reads; one entry per CDR3 protein. This sample has approximately 96,000 distinct CDR3 sequences; approximately 6.9% occur once, and the top ten carry approximately 1.2%. This specimen was CD45RA+ CD4+ T cells from PBMCs, pooled from several time points, taken from a donor given antiretroviral therapy, either interrupted or continuous. The receptors stem from a pool of human donors with HIV. CDR3s include the opening cysteine and the closing phenylalanine or tryptophan. The order of the fields is V gene, D gene, J gene, clone size, CDR3 DNA, CDR3 protein. D genes are given only for firm matches. Size is stated for part of the rows, as once, few or many counts, or as a class when the clone is expanded.

TRBV7-8	TRBD1	TRBJ2-7	.	TGTGCCAGCAGCTACCCACAGGGGGCTTCCTACGAGCAGTACTTC	CASSYPQGASYEQYF
TRBV4-1	.	TRBJ2-3	.	TGCGCCAGCAGCCAAGGAGATCCAGATACGCAGTATTTT	CASSQGDPDTQYF
TRBV3-1	TRBD2	TRBJ2-5	few	TGTGCCAGCAGCCAAGAGGCTAGCGGGGTGGAGACCCAGTACTTC	CASSQEASGVETQYF
TRBV30	.	TRBJ2-2	many	TGTGCCCGCGAGATTGGACGATTCGGGGAGCTGTTTTTT	CAREIGRFGELFF
TRBV12-3/TRBV12-4	.	TRBJ2-7	many	TGTGCCAGCAAACAGGCGTCCTACGAGCAGTACTTC	CASKQASYEQYF
TRBV24-1	TRBD1	TRBJ2-1	few	TGTGCCACCAGTGAGCCGGGACAGCGATACAATGAGCAGTTCTTC	CATSEPGQRYNEQFF
TRBV18	.	TRBJ1-1	few	TGTGCCAGCTCACCTCGGCGTAGCGAAGGGGGGGGTCCCGAAAACACTGAAGCTTTCTTT	CASSPRRSEGGGPENTEAFF
TRBV5-1	.	TRBJ2-5	many	TGCGCCAGCAGCTCGGACCCGGAACCAGGGGAGACCCAGTACTTC	CASSSDPEPGETQYF
TRBV5-1	.	TRBJ2-5	many	TGCGCCAGCAGCTCCCAGGGGAGGGAGACCCAGTACTTC	CASSSQGRETQYF
TRBV7-9	.	TRBJ2-5	many	TGTGCCAGCAGCCCCTTTCCCGAAGAGACCCAGTACTTC	CASSPFPEETQYF
TRBV19	.	TRBJ1-1	.	TGTGCCAGTAGTATCGAGCCCATGAACACTGAAGCTTTCTTT	CASSIEPMNTEAFF
TRBV6-2/TRBV6-3	.	TRBJ2-3	many	TGTGCCAGCAGTTATATTGATACGCAGTATTTT	CASSYIDTQYF